This T cell receptor beta chain comes out of a study of shared clonotypes between healthy human individuals (TCRdb year 2020). The study in broad terms: The cohort comprised two women and a few men aged 18 to 49 years. For each donor, three plates each were used for CD4 naive and CD4 memory, two plates were used for CD8 naive, and one plate was used for CD8 memory. The study deeply sequenced blood TCR repertoires of several healthy adults to estimate repertoire size and the extent of clonotype sharing between individuals. To increase sequencing depth and limit assay-specific biases, TCR repertoire library preparation and sequencing were carried out by different laboratories using diverse techniques. Per donor, leukapheresis produced somewhere between about 0.8 and 9 billion PBMCs. Broader findings and caveats from the paper: When four donors were compared, the shared fraction of clonotypes was roughly 4.8% for naive CD4, approximately 3.5% for naive CD8, 2% to 2.5% for memory CD4, and about 0.36% for memory CD8. Sampling was restricted to blood, and TCR repertoires in tissue are likely to differ from TCR repertoires in blood. Pairwise subsampling led to the expectation that sequencing depth would affect the degree of clonotype sharing among donors. Estimated clonotype richness was generally larger for naive than for memory subsets. Compared with non-shared clonotypes, the clonotypes found in all four sorted-subset donors had higher generation probabilities. Because the study included a small number of donors, the genetic and exposure-history diversity represented was limited. Even with the large sequencing depth, rarefaction of the sorted-subset datasets indicated that sequencing was incomplete.

As for this clone: Its antigen has not been determined. No per-base quality is available; no much larger clone lies one base away.

The donors were healthy, HIV-negative adults with no recently reported acute infections or vaccinations. Only Caucasian adults living in Nashville, Tennessee, USA were represented among the donors. CD4+ T cells were enriched by magnetic negative selection, after which naive cells were positively selected on CD45RA and the negative fraction was taken as the memory subset. Blood was collected by leukapheresis, and PBMCs were isolated by Ficoll-Histopaque density gradient centrifugation and then cryopreserved in liquid nitrogen vapor phase. Analytical flow cytometry was used to check the purity and quantity of each magnetically sorted T cell population. From each sorted fraction, genomic DNA was isolated and quantified by UV absorbance on a Nanodrop 2000c. TCR CDR3 regions were amplified from genomic DNA by multiplex PCR using the deep immunoSEQ assay. Genomic DNA extracted from each cell subset was distributed evenly over all wells of several immunoSEQ 96-well plates, and each plate served as one replicate. For sorted subsets, approximately 200 ng of genomic DNA, equivalent to 25,000 to 35,000 T cell genomes, went into each replicate PCR. Purified libraries were measured with a Qubit 3.0 fluorometer, size-checked on a Bioanalyzer 2100, and measured again with the KAPA Library Quantification kit. Every immunoSEQ 96-well plate was sequenced on a dedicated single-read 150-cycle Illumina NextSeq 550 flow cell. The study's processing was this. Because only junctional sequences without quality scores were contained in the immunoSEQ output, filtering matching that applied to full-length reads could not be performed. To assign V/J genes and CDR3, sequences were annotated against IMGT germline references using PyIR, a Python wrapper for IgBLAST v1.9. Any read was removed if the V/J assignment was weak (E-value above 1e-6), the CDR3 was missing, or the read contained stop codons, out-of-frame junctions, or ambiguous translated residues. A V3J clonotype was defined by an identical inferred V gene, J gene, and CDR3 amino acid sequence. To compute the percentage overlap between repertoires, the number of shared unique clonotypes was divided by the size of the smaller repertoire. Three approaches were used to assess repertoire richness: RTK rarefaction, the Chao1 estimator, and Recon v2.1 estimates of unobserved clonotypes. Generation probabilities were computed with OLGA for all TCRbeta clonotypes obtained by the gDNA method from a few donors. TCRdb took this table from immuneACCESS and kept in-frame rearrangements with V and J called. Such tables lack part of the clones; where checked against another copy, unresolved V genes explain under half of the gap, and the rest is unexplained. For V, J and clone size, that table is used; D and trimming come from the DNA. The sample table lists about a million clones, more than 75% of them with a count of one. Approximately 1.5% of the sample goes to the ten largest clones.

CDR1 and CDR2, per the germline V gene, are ENHRY and SYGVKD. V and J are truncated by 11 bases and 5 bases respectively, leaving an intervening sequence of 18 bases. The CDR3 spans 13 residues, from the cysteine through the phenylalanine. Left in the record is the CDR3 DNA by itself, 39 bases read in frame from the first base. This chain is built from TRBV10-3 and TRBJ1-2; the D gene is possibly TRBD1, with 6 bases matching. Sample: memory CD4+ T cells sorted from blood. The intended sense of this specimen's cell subset or site label: CD45RA-negative fraction. This receptor was identified in a man aged 18 to 29 in good health. Read as DNA, the sequence is TGTGCCGCCTCGACGGACAGTTCATATGGCTACACCTTC. Its protein product is CAASTDSSYGYTF.